The 6 T cell receptor beta chains in this list originate from one sample, sequenced in a study of T-cell reconstitution after alpha-beta-depleted transplantation in children. The TCRbeta library was prepared with unique molecular identifiers. TCRdb used MiXCR to reprocess the PCR reads, holding one entry per CDR3 protein. The top ten clones hold approximately 1% of a sample with roughly 590,000 distinct CDR3 sequences, 16% of them seen once. The specimen comprised PBMCs from the stem cell graft donor, sampled from the stem cell graft. The receptors stem from a human donor who donated a stem cell graft to a child with acute myeloid leukemia.

V usage is TRBV20-1 and J usage is TRBJ1-5; 7 positions match TRBD1. Germline V lookup: CDR1 DFQATT, CDR2 SNEGSKA (reference sequence). Unmatched junction bases numbered 8, after V lost 5 bases and J lost 7 bases. The CDR3 covers 13 residues. In DNA form, the CDR3 reads TGCAGTGCTCGAGGGACAGTATTCCAGCCCCAGCATTTT. Translated: CSARGTVFQPQHF.

The chain has TRBV20-1 and TRBJ2-1; 10 bases align to TRBD2. Per germline, CDR1 DFQATT and CDR2 SNEGSKA (reference sequence). The V gene end was trimmed by 0 bases and the J gene end by 7 bases; junction bases not matched to a gene: 9. The CDR3 loop spans 16 amino acids. In DNA form, the CDR3 reads TGCAGTGCTAGAGATCCCGAGCGGGGGGGCGGGAATGAGCAGTTCTTC. The encoded protein is CSARDPERGGGNEQFF.

The gene calls are TRBV7-9 and TRBJ2-1; 7 bases agree with TRBD1. This CDR3 comprises 14 residues. The V and J ends lost 5 bases and 3 bases, in that order; junction bases with no gene match: 4. CDR1 and CDR2 (germline): SEHNR, FQNEAQ (reference sequence). The CDR3 bases are TGTGCCAGCAGCACCCGACAGGGCTACAATGAGCAGTTCTTC. Its protein product is CASSTRQGYNEQFF.

In this sample, this clonotype turned up a few times. V usage is TRBV7-2 and J usage is TRBJ1-5; 8 nucleotides line up with TRBD1. The V gene's germline CDR1 is SGHTA and CDR2 FQGNSA. This CDR3 is built from 14 residues. Trimming took 4 bases from V and 9 from J; bases not matched to a gene: 8. Written as DNA, the CDR3 is TGTGCCAGCAGCTCTGGACAGGGAGTACTGCCCCAGCATTTT. It encodes CASSSGQGVLPQHF.

This chain uses TRBV20-1 with TRBJ2-7; either TRBD1 or TRBD2 may supply D (5 bases each). Germline V lookup: CDR1 DFQATT, CDR2 SNEGSKA (reference sequence). V was shortened by 3 bases and J by 2 bases, with 11 bases between the two germline ends. CDR3 length: 13 residues. The CDR3 loop reads CSARIMGAYEQYV. The CDR3 DNA reads TGCAGTGCTAGGATTATGGGGGCCTACGAGCAGTACGTC.

This clonotype was observed at least ten times. The chain joins TRBV20-1 to TRBJ2-7; 7 nucleotides align to TRBD1. The CDR3 length is 12 residues. Unmatched junction bases numbered 5, after V lost 3 bases and J lost 6 bases. From germline, CDR1 is DFQATT and CDR2 SNEGSKA (reference sequence). The CDR3 loop is CSASLTGSEQYV. For the CDR3, the DNA is TGCAGTGCTAGCCTGACAGGGAGCGAGCAGTACGTC.